This TCR beta chain was documented in a study of cytomegalovirus exposure and HLA in healthy donors (dated by TCRdb to about 2017). Regarding the study in general: An earlier analysis of several hundred of the donors reported 276 Gb of sequence data and 117 million unique TCR beta sequences obtained from about 180 million T cells. An early release that covered roughly 600 HLA-typed donors contained 300 to 350 gigabases of sequencing data and tens of millions of unique TCR sequences. Of the approximately 370 genotyped donors, roughly 80% were placed in the genetic ancestry cluster associated with self-reported Caucasian donors. The study aimed to test whether cataloging public T cell receptors could reveal signatures of past pathogen exposure. The study profiled the T cell repertoires of some 610 subjects by immunosequencing and related them to cytomegalovirus serostatus. Besides the first cohort of roughly 640 subjects, a separate validation cohort made up of around 120 different subjects was used. To predict cytomegalovirus infection status, the study combined high-throughput TCR immunosequencing, statistical association of individual TCRs with disease status, and machine learning. In a later analysis, previously published TCR beta repertoires from 666 donors were re-analyzed and high-resolution HLA genotyping was added so that TCR occurrence patterns could be studied. In the later analysis, no new phenotypic data were used to find candidate immune exposures; instead, reliance was placed on TCR beta sequences and their occurrence across donors. In an earlier analysis of more than 550 of the donors, high-throughput TCR beta sequencing was used to judge whether each TCR beta V gene segment behaved as functional or pseudogenic. Donor age, sex, ethnicity and CMV serostatus were compiled alongside the repertoire data. In a later genetic analysis, genome-wide SNP genotypes for about 60% of the 666 donors were used, and that subset was treated as a discovery cohort. Every discovery cohort repertoire had been produced on one sequencing platform. Class I and class II HLA loci were covered by the typing at four-digit resolution. The number of donors typed differed by locus, with about 629-640 for A, B, C, DRB1 and DQB1, more than 500 for DQA1, 600 to 610 for DPA1, and around 460 for DPB1. Four to six DR-DQ haplotypes were handled as single units for association and clustering, since linkage in the cohort was strong. Among 398 genotyped donors of the cohort, an average of approximately 250,000 unique TCR beta nucleotide sequences were sequenced per donor, around a sixth of them non-productive.

The method behind the library was the immunoSEQ multiplex PCR assay. The multiplex PCR relied on a mix of 60 forward primers for TCR Vbeta segments and 13 reverse primers for TCR Jbeta segments. A multiplex PCR assay on genomic DNA amplified the CDR3 region of rearranged TCR beta genes. Amplified TCR beta libraries were sequenced as 87-base-pair reads on the Illumina HiSeq System. The paper's processing steps were these. A later analysis counted tens of millions of unique TCR beta chains across the 666 repertoires, and around 12 million of these chains were shared by at least two donors. A nearest-neighbor algorithm error-corrected the raw reads and collapsed the reads into unique sequences, merging closely related sequences to remove PCR and sequencing errors. CDR3 sequences were aligned to IMGT reference sequences to assign V, D and J gene segments. For a sequence to be retained, a match of at least six nucleotides was required to both a V gene segment and a J gene segment. A rearrangement was called productive if the CDR3 had no stop codons and remained in frame with V and J, and every other rearrangement was called non-productive. CDR3 was defined according to IMGT convention as the region running from the second conserved V-encoded cysteine to the conserved J-encoded phenylalanine. The earlier analysis of about 610 of the donors excluded any sequence lacking an unambiguous match to a single V gene segment. In an earlier analysis of 500 to 750 of the donors, V segments were called functional above 56.7% productive rearrangements and were called segregating when the between-donor standard deviation exceeded 5%. A statistical classification framework was developed to diagnose cytomegalovirus status using the catalog of TCR beta chain sequences. V and J gene assignment, in a later analysis, came from comparing TCR nucleotide sequences with IMGT/GENE-DB human TR gene sequences. In a later analysis, CDR3 sequences and most-parsimonious VDJ recombination scenarios were assigned using the TCRdist pipeline. In a later analysis, every TCR beta chain was defined by the combination of its CDR3 amino acid sequence and its V-gene family, and reads without a unique V-gene family were dropped. To address suspected cross-contamination and a sequencing artifact, a later analysis removed under 600 highly shared, low-generation-probability nucleotide sequences. In a later analysis, a clonal expansion index for each public chain was calculated from normalized within-repertoire ranks of inferred template counts. A later analysis computed generation probabilities with a VDJ recombination model fitted to out-of-frame rearrangements, and checked the results against IGoR. In a later analysis, TCR-TCR, TCR-HLA and TCR-CMV co-occurrence was scored with hypergeometric tests, and a repertoire-size bias correction was applied to TCR pairs. False discovery rates were estimated in a later analysis by permuting HLA or CMV assignments 20 times. A later analysis grouped co-occurring TCRs with DBSCAN, adding TCRdist sequence similarity when clustering within HLA-allele-positive subsets. For co-occurrence clustering, repertoires with fewer than 30,000 or more than 120,000 public chains were excluded, along with five or six repertoires with anomalous nucleotide sharing. TCRdb retrieved this table from immuneACCESS and kept in-frame rearrangements only. Not all clones are present; in checked studies, unresolved V genes account for under half, and no reason is known for the remainder. Clone size and the V and J calls come from that table; the DNA yielded D and trimming. The sample profile shows 150,000 or so clones; roughly 70% of them were found once. Roughly 2% of the sample goes to the ten largest clones.

This clone was counted between two and nine times. The clone's antigen remains unknown. Base qualities are not recorded, but no much larger clone differs from it by a single base. What the study reported, not specific to this receptor: Immune exposure information for the cohort was limited to CMV serostatus. In a later analysis, around 17,000 TCR beta sequences were associated with specific HLA alleles at a false discovery rate of 0.05. Most TCR sequences were seen in very few donors, while some public TCRs were found in many individuals. Broadly in line with IMGT annotations, most TCR beta V segments showed up in productive rearrangements about 87% or about 30% of the time in an earlier analysis of a few hundred of the donors. In a later analysis, several top co-occurrence clusters were reported to appear linked to parvovirus B19, influenza, CMV and Epstein-Barr virus. A total of about 150 TCR beta chains were listed by the study as associated with cytomegalovirus. About 17 rarely observed V segments, including chromosome 9 orphons, were excluded from the earlier analysis of a few hundred of the donors because counts were too low. Because some donors lacked HLA typing at each locus, the association tests relied only on the typed subset. This cohort had only TCR beta chains sequenced, and the lack of alpha or paired-chain data limited which features could be detected. The presence/absence analyses assumed that sequencing depth was roughly uniform across donors, and that assumption may not be true. According to a later genetic analysis, donors in an Asian-associated ancestry cluster had fewer N-insertions in productive TCRs than the roughly 670-donor mean. A further reported finding was that TCR beta sequences accurately predicted the HLA-A and HLA-B alleles for most subjects in the first cohort. It was suggested by the authors that the approach could potentially be generalized to other disease states and immunological phenotypes. When HLA alleles, especially DR and DQ, strongly co-occurred, attributing TCR associations to individual alleles was difficult. Correlated functional status among segregating V segments might be attributable to linkage disequilibrium, but an unknown experimental factor could not be ruled out. Some IMGT-functional V segments, including TRBV6-2 and TRBV6-3, could not be distinguished by the 87-base-pair reads and were therefore excluded. In a later analysis, HLA-associated TCR beta chains showed more clonal expansion and lower generation probabilities than non-associated chains that were equally common. A group of highly shared sequence variants was considered likely to be a technical artifact of the sequencing pipeline. V-gene and J-gene trimming of TCR beta chains was associated with a missense DCLRE1C variant in a later genetic analysis, and the association was replicated in an independent cohort. A later analysis found that TCR association rates varied across HLA loci, with DRB1 alleles showing the most associated TCRs and HLA-C alleles the fewest. A few of the identified cytomegalovirus-associated TCR beta chains were confirmed in vitro to be specific for cytomegalovirus antigens. Most CMV-associated TCR beta chains appeared to be HLA-restricted in a later analysis, and the HLA associations seemed to be driven largely by CMV exposure. Cytomegalovirus status was reported to be diagnosed by the classifier with high specificity and sensitivity in both the original and validation cohorts.

The cohort was made up of hundreds of healthy bone marrow donors. At the time of sampling, every cohort member was nominally healthy, though immune exposures that went unrecorded were likely present. The donor was CMV seronegative and was included in the group of hundreds of seronegative cohort members. Every donor gave a peripheral blood sample, and the peripheral blood mononuclear cells from that sample were used for TCR beta sequencing. The Qiagen DNeasy Blood Extraction Kit was used to extract genomic DNA from the blood cell samples. Via the germline V gene (reference sequence), CDR1 is SEHNR and CDR2 FQNEAQ. Unmatched junction bases come to 11, with V trimmed by 5 bases and J by 4 bases. The CDR3 goes from the cysteine to the phenylalanine over 16 residues. Just CDR3 DNA is preserved here, 48 bases in frame from base 1.

Sequencing was done on a sample of PBMCs. The TCR originated in a man aged 25-40 years in good health and CMV-seronegative. Recombination joined TRBV7-9 with TRBJ2-5, with 9 junctional bases fitting TRBD1. In nucleotide form, the sequence is TGTGCCAGCAGCCGGAGTCTACAGGGGGCAGGAGAGACCCAGTACTTC. Its protein reads: CASSRSLQGAGETQYF. Where the CDR3 stops, the reference TRBV7-9 and TRBJ2-5 genes take over; the full variable domain is DTGVSQNPRHKITKRGQNVTFRCDPISEHNRLYWYRQTLGQGPEFLTYFQNEAQLEKSRLLSDRFSAERPKGSFSTLEIQRTEQGDSAMYLCASSRSLQGAGETQYFGPGTRLLVL.